This TCR beta chain was obtained from a study of blood T cell repertoires in COVID-19. This CDR3 is built from 13 residues. V was clipped by 7 bases and J by 4 bases, with 7 bases between them. The germline V gene has CDR1 KGHDR and CDR2 SFDVKD. Profiling relied on immunoSEQ multiplex PCR, and the TCRdb table lists in-frame clones only, not all of them. The sample contains roughly 150,000 clones, approximately 91% of which appear only once. This clone was seen a few times. This sequence originates from a man aged 18 to 30 with acute or convalescent COVID-19. Input material: peripheral blood. The chain carries TRBV24-1 and TRBJ2-6, with a weak D call TRBD2 (5 bases). CDR3 amino acids: CATRDSGANVLTF. In nucleotides, the CDR3 is TGTGCCACCAGGGACTCCGGGGCCAACGTCCTGACTTTC.